This entry concerns a single T cell receptor beta chain. The sample originates from a study of blood T cell repertoires in COVID-19. Study-wide context: Spain, Italy and the United States supplied samples that represented acute and convalescent COVID-19. Sample material is recorded as cDNA or gDNA derived from T cells, B-cell-depleted T cells, or PBMCs.

The CDR3 loop spans 14 amino acids. Germline V gives CDR1 GTSNPN, CDR2 SVGIG (reference sequence). Trimming took 5 bases from V and 0 from J, leaving 12 bases between them. Recruitment covered about 25 US areas and drew participants whose ages spanned roughly 18 to 100 years. Two negative PCRs, clearance, or symptom resolution had been documented for recovered Cohort 3 donors. Assay used: immunoSEQ multiplex PCR; TCRdb lists only in-frame clones, some missing. The sample carries under 250,000 clones, 82% recorded once. This chain connects TRBV30 to TRBJ2-3, with D perhaps TRBD2 (6 bases). The TCR comes from an older woman who had recovered from COVID-19. The material sequenced was PBMCs or T cells enriched from blood (not recorded which). The CDR3 loop is CAWAPGLSTDTQYF. DNA of the CDR3: TGTGCCTGGGCCCCGGGACTTAGCACAGATACGCAGTATTTT.